This T cell receptor beta chain was sequenced in a study of T cells in tumors after PD-1 blockade. Profiling relied on immunoSEQ multiplex PCR, and the TCRdb table lists in-frame clones only, not all of them. The repertoire holds tens of thousands of clones, with around 80% as singletons. Deletions cut 4 bases from V and 0 bases from J, with 9 bases between. CDR1 and CDR2 (germline): SNHLY, FYNNEI. This CDR3 spans 15 amino acids. This chain uses TRBV2 with TRBJ1-4; D gene unclear. The TCR comes from a human donor with basal cell carcinoma. Sequenced here: PBMCs, sampled before anti-PD-1 treatment. The CDR3 loop reads CASSASRATNEKLFF. The CDR3 region has the DNA TGTGCCAGCAGTGCCTCTCGAGCAACTAATGAAAAACTGTTTTTT.